This record covers a single T cell receptor beta chain. The sample comes from a study of CD4 T cells in relation to SARS-CoV-2 and coronaviruses. Clones were read by immunoSEQ multiplex PCR, and TCRdb kept only the in-frame ones, dropping some. The repertoire has about 37,000 clones, roughly 90% of them found once; the top ten carry 9.2%. Germline V CDR1 and CDR2: SGHTA, FQGNSA. J lost 4 bases, V lost 3 bases, and 12 bases had no gene match. The CDR3 has 17 residues. The receptor's source is an adult with COVID-19. The chain employs TRBV7-2 and TRBJ2-5; 9 bases are shared with TRBD2. The specimen sequenced was memory CD4+ T cells from PBMCs. CDR3 bases: TGTGCCAGCAGCTTTATACTAGCGGGTTTGTCCGGAGAGACCCAGTACTTC. Its translation is CASSFILAGLSGETQYF.